This record concerns one TCR beta chain sequence. This sample is drawn from a study of blood T cell repertoires in COVID-19. Background on the study: The study counted Cohort 3 donors as recovered given two negative PCRs, clearance, or symptom resolution.

The assay was immunoSEQ multiplex PCR, and TCRdb's table has in-frame clones only and misses some. The table lists 200,000 or so clones, 87% of them singletons. The CDR3 runs to 15 residues. Germline V gives CDR1 MNHEY, CDR2 SVGAGI. The V end lost 6 bases, the J end lost 0 bases, and 12 bases lay between the germline ends. Input material: PBMCs or T cells enriched from blood (not recorded which). The rearrangement uses TRBV6-5 and TRBJ1-5; D perhaps matches TRBD1 (5 bases). The sequence came from a man aged 25-45 years in a cohort exposed to, infected with or recovered from COVID-19 (not recorded which). This chain's CDR3 is CASRGTGYSNQPQHF. CDR3 nucleotide sequence: TGTGCCAGCAGGGGAACAGGTTATAGCAATCAGCCCCAGCATTTT.